This T cell receptor beta chain was identified during a study of cytomegalovirus exposure and HLA in healthy donors (dated by TCRdb to the late 2010s). Regarding the complete study: An earlier analysis of some 600 of the donors reported 250 to 350 Gb of sequence data and 117 million unique TCR beta sequences obtained from 180 million or so T cells. Both class I and class II loci were covered by HLA typing, at four-digit resolution. Every repertoire in the discovery cohort had been generated on one and the same sequencing platform. On average, 235,054 unique TCR beta nucleotide sequences were sequenced per donor among a few hundred genotyped donors of the cohort, with about 17% of those sequences being non-productive. The study used immunosequencing to profile the T cell repertoires of approximately 630 subjects and linked those repertoires to cytomegalovirus serostatus. To study patterns of TCR occurrence, a later analysis re-analyzed previously published TCR beta repertoires from 700 or so donors and added high-resolution HLA genotyping. Of the 300 to 450 genotyped donors, over 65% fell in the genetic ancestry cluster associated with self-reported Caucasian donors. The aim of the study was to test whether cataloging public T cell receptors could identify signatures of past pathogen exposure. Donor age, sex, ethnicity and CMV serostatus were compiled alongside the repertoire data. An earlier analysis of 450 to 750 of the donors used high-throughput TCR beta sequencing to judge whether each TCR beta V gene segment behaved as functional or pseudogenic. Typing coverage varied by locus: 629-630 donors for A, B, C, DRB1 and DQB1; 500 to 550 for DQA1; more than 600 for DPA1; about 450 for DPB1. An early release covering roughly 600 HLA-typed donors comprised 300 to 350 gigabases of sequencing data and approximately 85 million unique TCR sequences. Along with the roughly 710-subject first cohort, a separate validation cohort of over a hundred different subjects was used. In a later genetic analysis, genome-wide SNP genotypes for about three fifths of the roughly 670 donors were used, and that subset was treated as a discovery cohort. Because of strong linkage in the cohort, a few DR-DQ haplotypes were treated as single units for association and clustering. High-throughput TCR immunosequencing, statistical association of individual TCRs with disease status, and machine learning were combined to predict cytomegalovirus infection status. Rather than using new phenotypic data, the later analysis identified candidate immune exposures from TCR beta sequences and from how often those sequences occurred across donors. Findings and caveats that apply to the study as a whole: A total of around 150 TCR beta chains were listed by the study as associated with cytomegalovirus. CMV serostatus was the only immune exposure information available for the cohort. Strong co-occurrence of HLA alleles, especially DR and DQ, made assigning TCR associations to individual alleles difficult. Compared with equally common non-associated chains, HLA-associated TCR beta chains in a later analysis were more clonally expanded and had lower generation probabilities. Linkage disequilibrium might explain the correlated functional status among segregating V segments, but an unknown experimental factor could not be excluded. According to a later analysis, TCR association rates differed among HLA loci, with DRB1 alleles showing the most associated TCRs and HLA-C alleles showing the fewest. It was suggested by the authors that the approach could potentially be generalized to other disease states and immunological phenotypes. Because counts were too low, seventeen rarely observed V segments, including chromosome 9 orphons, were left out of the earlier analysis of some 600 of the donors. While some public TCRs were present in many individuals, most TCR sequences turned up only very rarely across donors. Most CMV-associated TCR beta chains appeared to be HLA-restricted in a later analysis, and the HLA associations seemed to be driven largely by CMV exposure. In an earlier analysis of 587 of the donors, most TCR beta V segments appeared in productive rearrangements about 87% or about 30% of the time, broadly matching IMGT annotations. Only TCR beta chains were sequenced in this cohort, and the absence of alpha or paired-chain data limited detectable features. Because some donors lacked HLA typing at each locus, the association tests relied only on the typed subset. Cytomegalovirus status was reported to be diagnosed by the classifier with high specificity and sensitivity in both the original and validation cohorts. Compared with the approximately 700-donor mean, donors in an Asian-associated ancestry cluster had fewer N-insertions in productive TCRs, according to a later genetic analysis. The 87-base-pair reads could not distinguish some IMGT-functional V segments, including TRBV6-2 and TRBV6-3, so those segments were excluded. According to a later analysis, parvovirus B19, influenza, CMV and Epstein-Barr virus appeared linked to several top co-occurrence clusters. V-gene and J-gene trimming of TCR beta chains was associated with a missense DCLRE1C variant in a later genetic analysis, and the association was replicated in an independent cohort. In vitro tests confirmed that a few of the cytomegalovirus-associated TCR beta chains recognize cytomegalovirus antigens. A further reported finding was that TCR beta sequences accurately predicted the HLA-A and HLA-B alleles for most subjects in the first cohort. A cluster of highly shared sequence variants was judged likely to represent a technical artifact of the sequencing pipeline. Presence/absence analyses assumed roughly uniform sequencing depth across donors, an assumption that may not hold. Specific HLA alleles were associated with 16,951 TCR beta sequences at a false discovery rate of 0.05 in a later analysis.

In total, approximately 690 healthy bone marrow donors made up the cohort. At the time of sampling, every cohort member was nominally healthy, though immune exposures that went unrecorded were likely present. The donor tested CMV seropositive and was one of the 289 seropositive cohort members. Each donor provided a peripheral blood sample, and peripheral blood mononuclear cells were used for TCR beta sequencing. Genomic DNA extraction from the blood cell samples was performed with the Qiagen DNeasy Blood Extraction Kit. Comment on this clone: Its antigen has not been determined. No base-level quality is on record; no much larger clone is a single base apart.

V drops 0 bases and J drops 0 bases, leaving 12 bases in between. From the germline V gene, CDR1 is SGHRS and CDR2 is YFSETQ. Including the terminal cysteine and phenylalanine, the CDR3 comprises 16 residues. The CDR3 DNA has 48 bases and is translated from base 1. Libraries were built with the immunoSEQ multiplex PCR assay. The multiplex PCR relied on a mix of 60 forward primers for TCR Vbeta segments and 13 reverse primers for TCR Jbeta segments. The CDR3 region of rearranged TCR beta genes was amplified from genomic DNA with a multiplex PCR assay. Amplified TCR beta libraries were sequenced as 87-base-pair reads on the Illumina HiSeq System. As for the original processing: A later analysis tallied roughly 76 million unique TCR beta chains across the 640 or so repertoires, and around 12 million of those chains were shared by two or more donors. A nearest-neighbor algorithm error-corrected the raw reads and collapsed the reads into unique sequences, merging closely related sequences to remove PCR and sequencing errors. To assign V, D and J gene segments, CDR3 sequences were aligned to IMGT reference sequences. Each retained sequence needed at least a six-nucleotide match to both a V gene segment and a J gene segment. Rearrangements were classified as productive when the CDR3 lacked stop codons and remained in frame with V and J, and all other rearrangements were classified as non-productive. Following IMGT convention, CDR3 was defined as the stretch from the second conserved V-encoded cysteine up to the conserved J-encoded phenylalanine. The earlier analysis of a few hundred of the donors excluded any sequence lacking an unambiguous match to a single V gene segment. An earlier analysis of some 610 of the donors called V segments functional above 56.7% productive rearrangements and segregating when the between-donor standard deviation exceeded 5%. A statistical classification framework was developed to diagnose cytomegalovirus status using the catalog of TCR beta chain sequences. In a later analysis, TCR nucleotide sequences were compared against IMGT/GENE-DB human TR gene sequences so that V and J genes could be assigned. The TCRdist pipeline was used in a later analysis to assign CDR3 sequences and most-parsimonious VDJ recombination scenarios. In a later analysis, each TCR beta chain was defined by its CDR3 amino acid sequence together with its V-gene family, and reads lacking a unique V-gene family were excluded. To address suspected cross-contamination and a sequencing artifact, a later analysis removed 550 to 750 highly shared, low-generation-probability nucleotide sequences. In a later analysis, a clonal expansion index was calculated for each public chain from normalized within-repertoire ranks of inferred template counts. In a later analysis, generation probabilities were computed with a VDJ recombination model fitted to out-of-frame rearrangements, and the resulting probabilities were checked against IGoR. A later analysis scored TCR-TCR, TCR-HLA and TCR-CMV co-occurrence with hypergeometric tests, applying a repertoire-size bias correction to TCR pairs. To estimate false discovery rates, a later analysis permuted the HLA or CMV assignments 20 times. In a later analysis, co-occurring TCRs were grouped using DBSCAN, and TCRdist sequence similarity was added for clustering within HLA-allele-positive subsets. Repertoires with fewer than 30,000 or more than 120,000 public chains were left out of co-occurrence clustering, as were about 5 repertoires with anomalous nucleotide sharing. Not all clones reach the TCRdb copy of this immuneACCESS table, which keeps in-frame sequences only. Checked studies attribute under half of the gap to unresolved V genes and leave the rest unexplained. The V and J calls and clone size were taken over from that table, and D and trimming were inferred from the DNA. A total of about 200,000 clones appear in this sample, roughly 80% of them only once. The top ten clonotypes cover over 2% of the sample.

Recombination joined TRBV5-1 with TRBJ1-2, with no confident D gene call. This receptor was identified in a woman aged 25 to 39 in good health and CMV-seropositive. The source material was PBMCs. The bases are TGCGCCAGCAGCTTGGATGGGAGGGCTTCTAACTATGGCTACACCTTC. It specifies CASSLDGRASNYGYTF.